The 16 T cell receptor beta chains below all came from one sample that was sequenced in a study of breast tumors, draining lymph nodes, adjacent tissues. One entry per CDR3 protein results from TCRdb running MiXCR on the multiplex PCR reads. The profile shows about 220,000 distinct CDR3 sequences, about 34% of them singletons. The lymph nodes were axillary draining lymph nodes from breast cancer patients. The sequencing sample was made of axillary lymph node tissue. All receptors come from a female donor with breast cancer. Some clones in this sample may be carry-over from other donors' samples.

In its sample, this clonotype was seen a few times. A much larger clone lies a single base off, so this may be a read error. The chain uses TRBV24-1 and TRBJ2-5; 7 positions agree with TRBD2. The junction had 10 bases not matched to a gene; V was cut back by 3 bases and J by 4 bases. The CDR3 contains 16 residues. Looked up from germline, CDR1 is KGHDR and CDR2 is SFDVKD. CDR3 coding DNA: TGTGCCACCAGTGATCCTTCTGGGGGGGTCAGAGAGACCCAGTACTTC. Protein sequence: CATSDPSGGVRETQYF.

This clonotype has at least ten counts. The chain recombines TRBV6-6 with TRBJ1-6, with D possibly TRBD1 on 6 matching bases. V lost 7 bases, J lost 4 bases, and 11 bases lay in between. The CDR3 is 14 residues long. Germline CDR1 reads MNHNY; CDR2 reads SVGAGI (reference sequence). The CDR3 region has the DNA TGTGCCAGCATCCAACAGGGATATAATTCACCCCTCCACTTT. It encodes CASIQQGYNSPLHF.

The V and J genes are TRBV25-1 and TRBJ1-6; 11 nucleotides agree with TRBD1. The CDR3 covers 20 residues. In germline, CDR1 is MGHDK, CDR2 SYGVNS. V trimming: 5 bases; J trimming: 0 bases; junction bases outside the gene matches: 12. CDR3 nucleotides: TGTGCCAGCAGTTCCGGCGGGACAGGGGGAATGAGCTCCTATAATTCACCCCTCCACTTT. This codes for CASSSGGTGGMSSYNSPLHF.

The chain recombines TRBV11-1 with TRBJ2-6, with 8 bases matching TRBD1. Trimming took 0 bases from V and 4 from J; bases not matched to a gene: 5. CDR3 length: 17 residues. Looked up from germline, CDR1 is SGHAT and CDR2 is FQDESV (reference sequence). As DNA, the CDR3 is TGTGCCAGCAGCTTAGCGCAGGGGGCTGCCGGGGCCAACGTCCTGACTTTC. It yields the protein CASSLAQGAAGANVLTF.

In this sample, this clonotype turned up many times. The chain is built from TRBV7-2 and TRBJ1-2, with 8 bases identical to TRBD1. The germline V gene has CDR1 SGHTA and CDR2 FQGNSA. The CDR3 spans 15 residues. V dropped 6 bases and J dropped 3; count of bases not matched to a gene: 9. The CDR3 region is CASSTRGRGDYGYTF. As DNA, the CDR3 is TGTGCCAGCAGTACCAGGGGGCGGGGGGACTATGGCTACACCTTC.

This clonotype appeared many times. A read error is possible here, since a much larger clone lies one base away. The V and J genes are TRBV9 and TRBJ1-2; 9 bases align to TRBD1. The CDR3 runs to 15 residues. Germline loops: CDR1 SGDLS, CDR2 YYNGEE. CDR3 sequence: CASSPQTGGGYGSTF. The CDR3 region has the DNA TGTGCCAGCAGCCCTCAAACAGGGGGCGGCTATGGCTCCACCTTC.

Many counts were recorded for this clonotype. This chain links TRBV11-2 with TRBJ2-7, with D maybe TRBD1 (5 bases). The germline gives CDR1 SGHAT, CDR2 FQNNGV. The CDR3 is 15 residues long. With 1 base removed from V and 1 base from J, the gap between germline ends came to 11 bases. The CDR3 nucleotides read TGTGCCAGCAGCTTAGCGGCAGGGATATCCTACGAGCAGTACTTC. Translated: CASSLAAGISYEQYF.

This chain connects TRBV20-1 to TRBJ1-2; unclear D gene. The CDR3 runs 12 residues. Looked up from germline, CDR1 is DFQATT and CDR2 is SNEGSKA (reference sequence). The V gene lost 6 bases and the J gene lost 8 bases, with 16 bases spanning the gap. CDR3 sequence: CSASRLGGGYTF. CDR3 DNA: TGCAGTGCCTCCCGACTAGGAGGGGGCTACACCTTC.

The rearrangement links TRBV3-1 to TRBJ2-7; 13 bases line up with TRBD2. CDR3 length: 20 residues. In germline, CDR1 is LGHDT, CDR2 YNNKEL (reference sequence). After removal of 2 bases from V and 0 bases from J, the junction contained 13 bases not matched to a gene. The CDR3 is CASSQRSGTSGTTSSYEQYF. CDR3 bases: TGTGCCAGCAGCCAAAGATCCGGGACTAGCGGGACCACCAGCTCCTACGAGCAGTACTTC.

The genes are TRBV19 and TRBJ2-5; no definite D call. This CDR3 has 12 residues. Trimming stripped 0 bases from V and 5 bases from J, with 4 bases between. The germline V gene encodes CDR1 LNHDA and CDR2 SQIVND (reference sequence). CDR3 sequence (DNA): TGTGCCAGTAGTATAGATCGCGAGACCCAGTACTTC. Residues: CASSIDRETQYF.

Remarks on this clonotype: A much larger clone differs by one base, so this may be a read error. CDR3 DNA: TGTGCCAGCAGCGTAGGATCACTGACTAGCGGGGGGACGGGCTACAATGAGCAGTTCTTC. It encodes CASSVGSLTSGGTGYNEQFF. This chain joins TRBV9 and TRBJ2-1, with 13 positions matching TRBD2. The CDR3 is 20 amino acids. Germline trimming cut 0 bases from V and 3 bases from J; bases unmatched to any gene: 12. Germline CDR1 is SGDLS and CDR2 is YYNGEE. The complete variable domain, with remaining parts taken from reference TRBV9 and TRBJ2-1, reads DSGVTQTPKHLITATGQRVTLRCSPRSGDLSVYWYQQSLDQGLQFLIQYYNGEERAKGNILERFSAQQFPDLHSELNLSSLELGDSALYFCASSVGSLTSGGTGYNEQFFGPGTRLTVL.

Only one count was recorded for this clonotype. The chain joins TRBV7-2 to TRBJ1-6; D may be TRBD1 (6 bases). Trimming took 2 bases from V and 9 from J, leaving 14 bases between them. The germline V gene encodes CDR1 SGHTA and CDR2 FQGNSA. This CDR3 contains 15 residues. CDR3 sequence reads: CASSLPQGMASPLHF. CDR3 nucleotides: TGTGCCAGCAGCTTACCCCAGGGGATGGCTTCACCCCTCCACTTT.

The table lists this clonotype with many counts. This rearrangement joins TRBV20-1 to TRBJ2-5; 8 bases are shared with TRBD1. CDR1 and CDR2 from the germline V gene are DFQATT and SNEGSKA (reference sequence). V was pared by 6 bases and J by 4 bases, with 13 bases of the junction left unmatched. This CDR3 contains 15 residues. CDR3: CSAETRTGSSETQYF. The CDR3 DNA reads as TGCAGTGCCGAGACAAGGACAGGGTCTTCAGAGACCCAGTACTTC.

This clonotype appeared many times. The rearrangement uses TRBV2 and TRBJ2-2; perhaps TRBD1 as D (5 bases). This CDR3 contains 13 residues. The ends were cut back, 0 bases at V and 8 bases at J, with 7 bases in the middle. Per germline, CDR1 SNHLY and CDR2 FYNNEI. DNA of the CDR3: TGTGCCAGCAGTGAAGCATCAGGGGGGGAGCTGTTTTTT. Translated, it gives CASSEASGGELFF.

The chain carries TRBV13 and TRBJ2-7; 7 bases map to TRBD1. The CDR3 spans 15 residues. Germline-derived CDR1 and CDR2 are PRHDT and FYEKMQ (reference sequence). In DNA form, the CDR3 reads TGTGCTCAGACTCTTAAACCGGGACAGTTCTACGAGCAGTACTTC. This encodes CAQTLKPGQFYEQYF.

This chain joins TRBV6-5 and TRBJ1-2; D gene ambiguous. The length of the CDR3 is 14 residues. Trimming removed 4 bases at V and 7 bases at J, with 16 bases between. Germline V gene sequence: CDR1 MNHEY, CDR2 SVGAGI. The CDR3 reads CASSFGPREGGYTF. CDR3 in DNA: TGTGCCAGCAGTTTCGGGCCCCGAGAGGGTGGCTACACCTTC.